A selection of T cell receptor beta chains follows, all from one sample in a study of T cell responses to AZD1222 COVID-19 vaccine. Generated by immunoSEQ multiplex PCR, the TCRdb table keeps only in-frame clones and is missing some. This table holds 120,000 or so clones, over 75% found once. The sequencing here drew on peripheral blood, taken on day 0 of AZD1222 vaccination. The source of these receptors is an adult in good health. CDR3s include the opening cysteine and the closing phenylalanine or tryptophan. The order of the fields is D gene, J gene, V gene, CDR3 length, CDR3 protein, CDR3 DNA. A D gene is named only where the DNA matches it firmly.

d_gene: -
j_gene: TRBJ1-6
v_gene: TRBV5-5
len: 13
CDR3aa: CASSPSYNSPLHF
CDR3nt: TGTGCCAGCAGCCCGTCATATAATTCACCCCTCCACTTT

d_gene: -
j_gene: TRBJ1-5
v_gene: TRBV6-6
len: 16
CDR3aa: CASSYSTQGVNQPQHF
CDR3nt: TGTGCCAGCAGTTACTCTACACAGGGTGTCAATCAGCCCCAGCATTTT

d_gene: -
j_gene: TRBJ1-6
v_gene: TRBV30
len: 16
CDR3aa: CAWRIPEGGSNSPLHF
CDR3nt: TGTGCCTGGAGAATACCTGAGGGGGGAAGTAATTCACCCCTCCACTTT

d_gene: -
j_gene: TRBJ2-7
v_gene: TRBV6-2/TRBV6-3
len: 15
CDR3aa: CASSYSVLRDYEQYF
CDR3nt: TGTGCCAGCAGTTACTCGGTCCTGCGGGACTACGAGCAGTACTTC

d_gene: -
j_gene: TRBJ1-1
v_gene: TRBV2
len: 12
CDR3aa: CASSEVNTEAFF
CDR3nt: TGTGCCAGCAGTGAAGTGAACACTGAAGCTTTCTTT

d_gene: -
j_gene: TRBJ2-2
v_gene: TRBV6-5
len: 14
CDR3aa: CATSPAANTGELFF
CDR3nt: TGTGCCACCTCTCCGGCGGCGAACACCGGGGAGCTGTTTTTT

d_gene: -
j_gene: TRBJ1-2
v_gene: TRBV19
len: 13
CDR3aa: CASSYGANYGYTF
CDR3nt: TGTGCCAGTAGTTACGGAGCTAACTATGGCTACACCTTC

d_gene: TRBD1
j_gene: TRBJ1-2
v_gene: TRBV28
len: 15
CDR3aa: CASSLPGQGARGYTF
CDR3nt: TGTGCCAGCAGTTTGCCGGGACAGGGGGCGAGAGGCTACACCTTC

d_gene: -
j_gene: TRBJ1-2
v_gene: TRBV30
len: 13
CDR3aa: CAWSTQGWYGYTF
CDR3nt: TGTGCCTGGAGTACACAGGGTTGGTATGGCTACACCTTC

d_gene: TRBD1
j_gene: TRBJ1-1
v_gene: TRBV6-5
len: 15
CDR3aa: CASNPRRTGNTEAFF
CDR3nt: TGTGCCAGCAACCCGAGGCGGACAGGGAACACTGAAGCTTTCTTT

d_gene: -
j_gene: TRBJ2-2
v_gene: TRBV3-1/TRBV3-2
len: 13
CDR3aa: CASNLKWGGELFF
CDR3nt: TGTGCCAGCAACCTTAAGTGGGGCGGGGAGCTGTTTTTT

d_gene: TRBD1
j_gene: TRBJ2-7
v_gene: TRBV5-1
len: 17
CDR3aa: CASSLVTEQGGAGEQYF
CDR3nt: TGCGCCAGCAGCTTGGTGACCGAACAGGGGGGTGCAGGCGAGCAGTACTTC

d_gene: TRBD2
j_gene: TRBJ2-1
v_gene: TRBV7-3
len: 18
CDR3aa: CASSPRNILAGGGDEQFF
CDR3nt: TGTGCCAGCAGCCCCCGAAACATCCTAGCGGGGGGAGGCGATGAGCAGTTCTTC

d_gene: -
j_gene: TRBJ1-2
v_gene: TRBV3-1/TRBV3-2
len: 13
CDR3aa: CASSRRSNYGYTF
CDR3nt: TGTGCCAGCAGCCGACGGAGCAACTATGGCTACACCTTC

d_gene: -
j_gene: TRBJ2-2
v_gene: TRBV15
len: 14
CDR3aa: CATEDPANTGELFF
CDR3nt: TGTGCCACGGAAGACCCCGCGAACACCGGGGAGCTGTTTTTT

d_gene: -
j_gene: TRBJ2-2
v_gene: TRBV6-2/TRBV6-3
len: 14
CDR3aa: CASSSFMGSGELFF
CDR3nt: TGTGCCAGCAGTTCCTTCATGGGATCCGGGGAGCTGTTTTTT

d_gene: TRBD2
j_gene: TRBJ2-3
v_gene: TRBV11-2
len: 16
CDR3aa: CASSFGSDGRRGTQYF
CDR3nt: TGTGCCAGCAGCTTTGGGTCCGACGGGAGGCGTGGTACGCAGTATTTT

d_gene: -
j_gene: TRBJ1-5
v_gene: TRBV28
len: 15
CDR3aa: CASSLVTFSNQPQHF
CDR3nt: TGTGCCAGCAGTTTAGTCACTTTTAGCAATCAGCCCCAGCATTTT

d_gene: -
j_gene: TRBJ1-3
v_gene: TRBV15
len: 15
CDR3aa: CATSSYPEGLNTIYF
CDR3nt: TGTGCCACCAGCAGCTATCCCGAGGGGCTCAACACCATATATTTT

d_gene: -
j_gene: TRBJ2-2
v_gene: TRBV7-3
len: 13
CDR3aa: CASSVQGSGELFF
CDR3nt: TGTGCCAGCAGCGTACAGGGTTCCGGGGAGCTGTTTTTT

d_gene: -
j_gene: TRBJ2-7
v_gene: TRBV18
len: 13
CDR3aa: CASSRAGQKGQYF
CDR3nt: TGTGCCAGCTCGCGAGCCGGACAGAAAGGGCAGTACTTC

d_gene: -
j_gene: TRBJ1-5
v_gene: TRBV18
len: 14
CDR3aa: CASSPGQSLRPQHF
CDR3nt: TGTGCCAGCTCACCAGGACAGAGCCTGCGGCCCCAGCATTTT

d_gene: TRBD1
j_gene: TRBJ1-1
v_gene: TRBV10-3
len: 13
CDR3aa: CATGKGARTEAFF
CDR3nt: TGTGCCACCGGAAAGGGGGCCCGGACTGAAGCTTTCTTT

d_gene: -
j_gene: TRBJ2-2
v_gene: TRBV24-1
len: 11
CDR3aa: CATSDSGELFF
CDR3nt: TGTGCCACCAGTGATTCGGGGGAGCTGTTTTTT

d_gene: TRBD2
j_gene: TRBJ2-7
v_gene: TRBV28
len: 14
CDR3aa: CASSLGTTPYEQYF
CDR3nt: TGTGCCAGCAGTCTAGGGACTACCCCCTACGAGCAGTACTTC

d_gene: TRBD2
j_gene: TRBJ2-1
v_gene: TRBV3-1/TRBV3-2
len: 15
CDR3aa: CASSDSGITYNEQFF
CDR3nt: TGTGCCAGCAGTGACAGCGGGATAACCTACAATGAGCAGTTCTTC

d_gene: TRBD1
j_gene: TRBJ1-5
v_gene: TRBV5-4
len: 15
CDR3aa: CASSLDRGRGQPQHF
CDR3nt: TGTGCCAGCAGCTTAGACAGGGGTCGGGGTCAGCCCCAGCATTTT